The 8 T cell receptor beta chains listed next were all sequenced from one sample in a study of blood T cell repertoires in COVID-19. Clones were read by immunoSEQ multiplex PCR, and TCRdb kept only the in-frame ones, dropping some. The data contain around 42,000 clones, about 80% of them singletons. The sample taken for sequencing was peripheral blood. The receptor source for this set is a woman aged 55-70 years with acute or convalescent COVID-19.

This clone came up once. The genes are TRBV24-1 and TRBJ2-5, with 9 nucleotides matching TRBD2. Trimming cost V 5 bases and J 4 bases; bases outside gene matches: 10. The CDR3 is 16 residues long. From germline, CDR1 is KGHDR and CDR2 SFDVKD. The CDR3 sequence: CATSASSVSGRETQYF. CDR3 in DNA: TGTGCCACCAGTGCCTCCTCGGTTAGCGGGAGAGAGACCCAGTACTTC.

The chain combines TRBV11-2 with TRBJ2-5; 9 positions match TRBD1. Trimming cost V 7 bases and J 5 bases; bases outside gene matches: 23. The CDR3 consists of 19 residues. Germline V gene sequence: CDR1 SGHAT, CDR2 FQNNGV. The CDR3 DNA follows: TGTGCCAGCACCGGAAGGGGGACAGGGAAAGCTTCGGGGCGGGAGACCCAGTACTTC. Its translation: CASTGRGTGKASGRETQYF.

The chain links TRBV3-1 (or the pseudogene TRBV3-2) to TRBJ1-1; perhaps TRBD1 as D (5 bases). This CDR3 contains 14 residues. Germline CDR1 reads LGHDT; CDR2 reads YNNKEL (reference sequence). V lost 3 bases and J 4 bases, leaving 12 bases between the germline ends. The CDR3, as DNA: TGTGCCAGCAGCCACTGGCAGGGAGGCACTGAAGCTTTCTTT. Protein: CASSHWQGGTEAFF.

This clone was seen more than once but under ten times. This same CDR3 is encoded by further DNA sequences in the sample. The chain carries TRBV19 and TRBJ1-5; D not resolved. Germline V gene sequence: CDR1 LNHDA, CDR2 SQIVND (reference sequence). The V end was cut by 3 bases, the J end by 0 bases, with 9 bases between. The CDR3 is 15 amino acids. The CDR3 is CASSMRGYSNQPQHF. CDR3 DNA: TGTGCCAGTAGTATGAGAGGATATAGCAATCAGCCCCAGCATTTT.

The rearrangement links TRBV5-5 to TRBJ1-2; 10 nucleotides align to TRBD1. J was trimmed by 12 bases and V by 0 bases; bases with no gene match: 11. The CDR3 covers 15 residues. Germline V gives CDR1 SGHKS, CDR2 YYEKEE (reference sequence). CDR3 sequence reads: CASSLGTRQGALNTF. DNA of the CDR3: TGTGCCAGCAGCTTGGGTACGCGACAGGGGGCCCTAAACACCTTC. Variable domain in full (rest from reference TRBV5-5 and TRBJ1-2): DAGVTQSPTHLIKTRGQQVTLRCSPISGHKSVSWYQQVLGQGPQFIFQYYEKEERGRGNFPDRFSARQFPNYSSELNVNALLLGDSALYLCASSLGTRQGALNTFGSGTRLTVV.

This clone occurred a few times. This sequence joins TRBV28 and TRBJ2-5; 9 positions match TRBD1. The length of the CDR3 is 15 residues. V lost 11 bases to trimming and J lost 4 bases; unmatched junction nucleotides: 14. Per germline, CDR1 MDHEN and CDR2 SYDVKM. The DNA of the CDR3 is TGTGCCCTGGCATCCGGGACAGGGCTAGGAGAGACCCAGTACTTC. Translating gives CALASGTGLGETQYF.

V and J are TRBV5-4 and TRBJ1-6, with 9 nucleotides matching TRBD1. This CDR3 is 15 amino acids long. V gave up 0 bases and J gave up 9 bases; unmatched junction bases: 4. Germline V lookup: CDR1 SGHNT, CDR2 YYREEE (reference sequence). CDR3 sequence reads: CASSLGDRGTSPLHF. Here the CDR3 DNA reads TGTGCCAGCAGCTTGGGCGACAGGGGGACTTCACCCCTCCACTTT.

The chain joins TRBV19 to TRBJ2-7; TRBD1 might be the D (6 bases). The V end was cut by 0 bases, the J end by 7 bases, with 10 bases between. This CDR3 comprises 13 residues. Germline V gene data show CDR1 as LNHDA and CDR2 as SQIVND (reference sequence). The CDR3 region is CASSIDPRGEQYF. The CDR3 DNA reads as TGTGCCAGTAGTATAGATCCTAGGGGGGAGCAGTACTTC.